This TCR beta chain was profiled in a study of T cells after yellow fever vaccination. General observations from the study: Among primary-vaccination clones, most reappeared after the booster, at 95% to 96% for CD4 and roughly 90% for CD8.

The germline CDR1 and CDR2 sequences are MGHRA and YSYEKL. The CDR3 is 17 amino acids. The J segment lost 5 bases and the V segment lost 3 bases, leaving 10 bases of the junction unmatched. TCRdb itself ran the 5' RACE reads through MiXCR, one entry per CDR3 protein. The profile covers some 320,000 distinct CDR3 sequences, with 8.7% appearing a single time and roughly 18% taken by the ten largest. About this clonotype itself: Antigen: not known.

This chain uses TRBV4-1 with TRBJ1-6; 7 nucleotides agree with TRBD1. The receptor comes from a man between 18 and 35 years old who received the YFV17D yellow fever vaccine. Sequenced here: PBMCs, sampled on the day of the first yellow fever vaccination. The CDR3 DNA reads TGCGCCAGCAGCCACGCTTGGGACAGTTCACATAATTCACCCCTCCACTTT. As protein: CASSHAWDSSHNSPLHF.